This TCR beta chain was recovered during a study of vaccination effects on CD4 cells after COVID-19. Overall study context: Post-vaccine sampling occurred a median 72 days after the second dose.

Study-level results: Convalescent patients were scarce, and early post-infection timepoints were absent.

The germline V gene encodes CDR1 SGHDN and CDR2 FVKESK. The V gene end was trimmed by 4 bases and the J gene end by 1 base; junction bases not matched to a gene: 13. The CDR3 contains 18 residues. Note on this clone: Its specificity is unknown.

Antigen-specific CD4+ T cell clonotypes were called by their expansion after viral peptide-pool culture in ViraFEST. Following a roughly 9-day culture, CD4+ T cells were purified. Either the mRNA-1273 or the BNT162b2 vaccine was given to participants as two doses. On day 3 and again on day 7, half the medium was replaced with IL-2 medium. Produced via immunoSEQ multiplex PCR; TCRdb's table is partial and in-frame only. In the table there are tens of thousands of clones, about 72% of which are singletons. Sequencing used CD4+ T cells from PBMCs cultured with HCoV-229E spike peptides, obtained after COVID-19 vaccination. The chain links TRBV14 to TRBJ2-3, with 8 bases fitting TRBD1. The source is a human donor who received a COVID-19 vaccine. Here the CDR3 DNA reads TGTGCCAGCAGCCTGGGACAGGCCCCCTTCCCCGGCACAGATACGCAGTATTTT. It codes for CASSLGQAPFPGTDTQYF.